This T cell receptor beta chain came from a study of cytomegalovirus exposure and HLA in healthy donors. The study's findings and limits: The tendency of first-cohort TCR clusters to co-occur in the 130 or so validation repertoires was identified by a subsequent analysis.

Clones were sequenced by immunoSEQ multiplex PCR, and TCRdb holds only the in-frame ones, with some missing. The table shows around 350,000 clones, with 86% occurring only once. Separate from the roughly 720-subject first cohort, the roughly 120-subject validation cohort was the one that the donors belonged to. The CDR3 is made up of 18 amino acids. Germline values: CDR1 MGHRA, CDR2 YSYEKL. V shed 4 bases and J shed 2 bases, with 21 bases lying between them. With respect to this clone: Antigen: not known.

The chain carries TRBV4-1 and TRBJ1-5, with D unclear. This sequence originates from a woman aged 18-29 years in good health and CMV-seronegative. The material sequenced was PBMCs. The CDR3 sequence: CASSLGSTYFGGNQPQHF. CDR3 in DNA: TGCGCCAGCAGCCTCGGGAGTACGTATTTTGGAGGCAATCAGCCCCAGCATTTT.